The next 9 T cell receptor beta chains were all read from a single sample in a study of CD8+ T cells in alopecia areata (dated by TCRdb to 2016 to 2018). The receptor library was made with the immunoSEQ multiplex PCR assay. For TCR sequencing, RNA was extracted from every sample and reverse transcribed into cDNA to serve as template. In its TCRdb copy, this immuneACCESS table keeps in-frame sequences only and misses some clones. Where compared with another copy, unresolved V genes explain less than half of these, and the others have no known cause. The sample records about 180,000 clones, about 51% of which are singletons. In total, the top ten clones hold about 9.5% of the sample. The sample's treatment or condition label, decoded: oral pan-JAK inhibitor, 5-10 mg twice daily. Specimen: CD8+ T cells sorted from blood, collected at roughly week 53, from a patient treated with tofacitinib. The receptors here all came from a human donor with alopecia areata.

The chain joins TRBV11-2 to TRBJ1-5, with TRBD1 as a possible D gene (5 bases). The CDR3 has 12 residues. Germline CDR1 and CDR2: SGHAT and FQNNGV. V lost 9 bases and J lost 6, with 12 bases in between. The chain's CDR3 is CARARGVQPQHF. The CDR3 coding sequence is TGTGCCAGGGCACGGGGCGTTCAGCCCCAGCATTTT.

This clone has a handful of counts. Other DNA sequences in the same sample also yield this CDR3. The V and J genes are TRBV29-1 and TRBJ1-1; no reliable D call. Germline values: CDR1 SQVTM, CDR2 ANQGSEA. This CDR3 contains 11 residues. V lost 4 bases, J lost 0 bases, and 3 bases lay in between. CDR3 amino acids: CSVGVNTEAFF. CDR3 nucleotides: TGCAGCGTTGGGGTGAACACTGAAGCTTTCTTT.

The J gene is TRBJ2-5, the V gene TRBV30, with 8 bases identical to TRBD1. With V trimmed by 2 bases and J by 0 bases, 11 bases remained unmatched. The V gene's germline CDR1 is GTSNPN and CDR2 SVGIG (reference sequence). The CDR3 has 17 residues. The CDR3 spells CAWSPTPGTGNQETQYF. The CDR3 DNA sequence: TGTGCCTGGAGTCCCACTCCTGGGACAGGCAACCAAGAGACCCAGTACTTC.

The genes are TRBV4-1 and TRBJ2-4; 12 bases are shared with TRBD2. CDR1 and CDR2 from the germline V gene are MGHRA and YSYEKL. V was pared by 3 bases and J by 7 bases, with 13 bases of the junction left unmatched. The CDR3 runs to 18 residues. CDR3 nucleotide sequence: TGCGCCAGCAGCCAGGGATTGCTAGCGGGGGGGCGAGGTAACATTCAGTACTTC. This translates into CASSQGLLAGGRGNIQYF.

This clone was detected only once. V is TRBV27 and J is TRBJ2-7; no clear D gene. This CDR3 is built from 16 residues. V dropped 4 bases and J dropped 1 base, with 17 bases sitting between them. Germline CDR1 MNHEY, CDR2 SMNVEV (reference sequence). In nucleotides, the CDR3 is TGTGCCAGCAGTTCCCGCCCCGTGGGGTTTTCCTACGAGCAGTACTTC. Residues: CASSSRPVGFSYEQYF.

CDR3 in DNA: TGTGCCAGCAGCGTGGACTCTGGGGCCAACGTCCTGACTTTC. Its translation is CASSVDSGANVLTF. The rearrangement joins TRBV7-3 to TRBJ2-6; D remains ambiguous. Germline V gene lookup returns CDR1 SGHTA and CDR2 FQGTGA. This CDR3 comprises 14 residues. V lost 5 bases to trimming and J lost 0 bases, with 5 bases between them. Using reference TRBV7-3 and TRBJ2-6 for the parts outside the CDR3, the full variable domain is GAGVSQTPSNKVTEKGKYVELRCDPISGHTALYWYRQSLGQGPEFLIYFQGTGAADDSGLPNDRFFAVRPEGSVSTLKIQRTERGDSAVYLCASSVDSGANVLTFGAGSRLTVL.

The chain recombines TRBV13 with TRBJ1-1, with a weak D call TRBD1 (5 bases). The CDR3 runs 12 residues. V dropped 3 bases and J dropped 6 bases, with 8 bases sitting between them. From germline, CDR1 is PRHDT and CDR2 FYEKMQ (reference sequence). CDR3 region: CASSFGGSEAFF. CDR3 coding DNA: TGTGCCAGCAGCTTCGGGGGTTCTGAAGCTTTCTTT. Full variable domain (rest looked up from reference TRBV13 and TRBJ1-1): AAGVIQSPRHLIKEKRETATLKCYPIPRHDTVYWYQQGPGQDPQFLISFYEKMQSDKGSIPDRFSAQQFSDYHSELNMSSLELGDSALYFCASSFGGSEAFFGQGTRLTVV.

A few counts support this clone. V and J are TRBV6-1 and TRBJ2-5, with D perhaps TRBD2 (6 bases). The CDR3 has 13 residues. V gave up 4 bases and J gave up 3 bases, with 9 bases separating them. CDR1 is MNHNS and CDR2 is SASEGT in the germline V gene. This CDR3 reads CASSVTGEETQYF. The CDR3 nucleotides read TGTGCCAGCAGTGTCACGGGGGAAGAGACCCAGTACTTC.

V is TRBV7-9 and J is TRBJ2-2; 7 positions match TRBD1. Germline CDR1 reads SEHNR; CDR2 reads FQNEAQ (reference sequence). This CDR3 comprises 16 residues. After removal of 1 base from V and 3 bases from J, the junction contained 5 bases not matched to a gene. The CDR3 reads CASSLETGRYTGELFF. CDR3 DNA: TGTGCCAGCAGCTTAGAGACAGGGAGATACACCGGGGAGCTGTTTTTT.